Presented here are 2 T cell receptor beta chains from one specimen sequenced in a study of metastatic and nonmetastatic thyroid tumors. Thyroid surgery was performed in patients who had received no treatment beforehand. TCRdb used MiXCR to call clones anew from the PCR reads. The data show 20,000 to 25,000 clones, roughly 15% seen once. The sample comprised blood. The receptors were gathered from a female donor with papillary thyroid cancer or a benign thyroid nodule (not recorded which). Some clones in this sample may be carry-over from other donors' samples.

This clone has at least ten counts. The gene calls are TRBV7-8 and TRBJ2-7; 8 bases line up with TRBD2. Germline-derived CDR1 and CDR2 are SGHVS and FQNEAQ. V gave up 1 base and J gave up 2 bases; unmatched junction bases: 7. The CDR3 totals 16 residues. The CDR3 is CASSLGSFSGAYEQYF. For the CDR3, the DNA is TGTGCCAGCAGCTTAGGTTCCTTTAGCGGGGCCTACGAGCAGTACTTC.

This clone was recorded only once. A read error is likely, as this CDR3 ends without the conserved phenylalanine or tryptophan. CDR3 amino acids: CATSHQRGLPGELFL. In DNA form, the CDR3 reads TGTGCCACCAGTCACCAAAGAGGACTACCCGGGGAGCTGTTTTTA. The chain joins TRBV2 to TRBJ2-2, with TRBD2 as a possible D gene (6 bases). Germline V gene sequence: CDR1 SNHLY, CDR2 FYNNEI. The CDR3 has 15 amino acids.